This record covers a single T cell receptor beta chain. Its antigen is currently unknown. Assay: immunoSEQ multiplex PCR; the TCRdb copy retains only in-frame clones and omits some. The data hold 90,000 or so clones, with roughly 87% observed a single time. The CDR3 totals 13 residues. Germline V gives CDR1 SGHKS, CDR2 YYEKEE (reference sequence). V was clipped by 4 bases and J by 4 bases, with 11 bases between them. This entry comes from a study of OX40 agonist ivuxolimab in advanced cancers. Study-wide context: Patients received ivuxolimab, an intravenous treatment, every 2 weeks at 0.01 to 10 mg/kg. A diagnosis of hepatocellular carcinoma, melanoma, renal cell or head and neck cancer was present in dose-escalation patients.

General study points: The specificity for antigen of the expanded peripheral T cells was not determined. CD4+ and CD8+ T cells in blood underwent clonal expansion by week 6 at 0.1 to 3.0 mg/kg.

The sequences come from CD4+ or CD8+ T cells sorted from blood, collected in a trial of the OX40 agonist ivuxolimab. V gene TRBV5-5 combines with J gene TRBJ1-1, with a tentative D call TRBD1 (5 bases). The TCR was taken from an adult with an advanced solid tumor such as melanoma, head and neck, liver or kidney cancer. CDR3 sequence (DNA): TGTGCCAGCAGCCACAGGTCCTTCACTGAAGCTTTCTTT. Translation: CASSHRSFTEAFF.